The clone carrying this T cell receptor beta chain came up a few times. Antigen specificity is unknown. The sample belongs to a study of T cell repertoires in cytomegalovirus infection. Study details: An indication of both CMV infection and matching HLA type came from public TCR beta signatures.

Findings and caveats of the study: Carriers of CMV and the relevant HLA type were discriminated by public TCR beta frequency. Ex vivo, HLA-C-restricted CMV-specific TCR beta clonotypes prevailed over the rest of the response.

TCRdb re-called the reads with MiXCR, one entry per CDR3 protein. Here the sample spans under 350,000 distinct CDR3 sequences, over 7.5% being singletons. Per the germline V gene, CDR1 is SGHRS and CDR2 is YFSETQ. CDR3 length: 14 residues. The V segment lost 3 bases and the J segment 4 bases; nucleotides outside the gene matches: 3. Source material: PBMCs. V usage is TRBV5-1 and J usage is TRBJ1-3; 8 nucleotides match TRBD1. This sequence originates from a human donor in good health (CMV status not recorded). Some clones in this sample may be carry-over from other donors' samples. The CDR3 here is CASSSRDRGNTIYF. As DNA, the CDR3 is TGCGCCAGCAGCTCCCGGGACAGGGGAAACACCATATATTTT. The full variable domain, rest sourced from reference TRBV5-1 and TRBJ1-3, is KAGVTQTPRYLIKTRGQQVTLSCSPISGHRSVSWYQQTPGQGLQFLFEYFSETQRNKGNFPGRFSGRQFSNSRSEMNVSTLELGDSALYLCASSSRDRGNTIYFGEGSWLTVV.